This T cell receptor beta chain originates from a study of PD-L1 blockade in urothelial cancer. Turning to the study itself: Patients commenced atezolizumab in about 2014, and it was given at 1,200 mg intravenously every 3 weeks. Analysis of blood occurred 3 weeks (second dose) and 6 weeks after treatment start.

As to time point: peripheral blood 6 weeks after treatment start. Data came from immunoSEQ multiplex PCR; TCRdb stores just in-frame clones and leaves some out. The sample holds approximately 93,000 clones, around four fifths seen once. V was pared by 6 bases and J by 4 bases, with 7 bases of the junction left unmatched. The CDR3 is made up of 14 amino acids. Germline assignment: CDR1 MNHEY and CDR2 SMNVEV (reference sequence). The material sequenced was PBMCs, taken around atezolizumab (anti-PD-L1) treatment. The chain is built from TRBV27 and TRBJ1-1, with 8 bases that match TRBD1. The receptor's source is a man in his 70s with urothelial cancer. The CDR3 loop reads CASRKQGAGTEAFF. The CDR3 DNA follows: TGTGCCAGCAGAAAGCAGGGGGCAGGCACTGAAGCTTTCTTT.